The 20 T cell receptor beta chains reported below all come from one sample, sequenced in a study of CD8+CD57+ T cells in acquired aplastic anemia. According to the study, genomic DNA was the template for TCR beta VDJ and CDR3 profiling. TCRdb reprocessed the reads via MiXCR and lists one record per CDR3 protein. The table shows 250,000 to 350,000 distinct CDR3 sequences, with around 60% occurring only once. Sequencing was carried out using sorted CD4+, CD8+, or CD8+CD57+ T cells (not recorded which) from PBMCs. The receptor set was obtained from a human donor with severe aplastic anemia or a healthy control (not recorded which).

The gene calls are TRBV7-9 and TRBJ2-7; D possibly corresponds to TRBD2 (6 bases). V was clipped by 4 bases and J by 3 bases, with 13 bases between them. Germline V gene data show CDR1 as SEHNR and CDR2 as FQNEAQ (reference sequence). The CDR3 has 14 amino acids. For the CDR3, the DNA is TGTGCCAGCAGCTCCCGGGACTTGGGCTACGAGCAGTACTTC. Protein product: CASSSRDLGYEQYF.

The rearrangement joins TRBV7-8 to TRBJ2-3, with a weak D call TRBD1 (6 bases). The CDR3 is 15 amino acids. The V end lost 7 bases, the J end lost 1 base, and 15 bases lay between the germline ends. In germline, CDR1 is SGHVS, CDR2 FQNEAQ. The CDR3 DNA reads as TGTGCCAGCACCAAAGGACAGCCCCGCACAGATACGCAGTATTTT. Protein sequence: CASTKGQPRTDTQYF.

The CDR3 spells CASSYRSNTEAFF. The CDR3 nucleotides are TGTGCCAGCAGTTACCGGTCGAACACTGAAGCTTTCTTT. This rearrangement joins TRBV6-5 to TRBJ1-1; no definite D call. Per the germline V gene, CDR1 is MNHEY and CDR2 is SVGAGI. The CDR3 is 13 residues long. Trimming took 2 bases from V and 1 from J, leaving 5 bases between them.

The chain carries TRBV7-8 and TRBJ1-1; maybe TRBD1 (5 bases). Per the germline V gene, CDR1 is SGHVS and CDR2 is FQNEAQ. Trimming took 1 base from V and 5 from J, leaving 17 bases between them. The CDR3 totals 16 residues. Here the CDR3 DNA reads TGTGCCAGCAGCTTAGTATATAGGAGGGAGGGGACTGAAGCTTTCTTT. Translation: CASSLVYRREGTEAFF.

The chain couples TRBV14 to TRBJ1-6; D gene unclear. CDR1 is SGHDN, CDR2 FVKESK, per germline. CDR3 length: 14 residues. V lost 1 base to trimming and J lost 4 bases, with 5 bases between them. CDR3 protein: CASSQAQYNSPLHF. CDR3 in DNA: TGTGCCAGCAGCCAAGCGCAGTATAATTCACCCCTCCACTTT.

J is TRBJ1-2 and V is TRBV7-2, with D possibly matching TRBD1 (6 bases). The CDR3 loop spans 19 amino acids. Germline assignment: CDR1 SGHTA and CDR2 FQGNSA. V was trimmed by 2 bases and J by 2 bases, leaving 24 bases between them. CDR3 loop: CASSLLTPTYEQGNYGYTF. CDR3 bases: TGTGCCAGCAGCTTACTGACACCGACCTACGAGCAGGGGAACTATGGCTACACCTTC.

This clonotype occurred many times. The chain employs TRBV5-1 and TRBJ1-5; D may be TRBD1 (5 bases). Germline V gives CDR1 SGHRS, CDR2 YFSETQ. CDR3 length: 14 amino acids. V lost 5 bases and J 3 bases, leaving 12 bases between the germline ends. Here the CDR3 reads CASSRDGPNQPQHF. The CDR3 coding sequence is TGCGCCAGCAGTCGGGACGGACCCAATCAGCCCCAGCATTTT.

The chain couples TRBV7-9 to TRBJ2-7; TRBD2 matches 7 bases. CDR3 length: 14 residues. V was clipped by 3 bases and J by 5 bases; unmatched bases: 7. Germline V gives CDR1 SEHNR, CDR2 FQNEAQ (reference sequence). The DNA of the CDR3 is TGTGCCAGCAGCTTGGCGGGGGAATGGGACGAGCAGTACTTC. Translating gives CASSLAGEWDEQYF.

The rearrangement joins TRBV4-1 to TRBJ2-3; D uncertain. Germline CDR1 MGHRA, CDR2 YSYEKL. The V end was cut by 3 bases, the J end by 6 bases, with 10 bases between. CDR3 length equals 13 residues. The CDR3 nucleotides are TGCGCCAGCAGCCAGCCAAATGGGGATACGCAGTATTTT. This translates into CASSQPNGDTQYF.

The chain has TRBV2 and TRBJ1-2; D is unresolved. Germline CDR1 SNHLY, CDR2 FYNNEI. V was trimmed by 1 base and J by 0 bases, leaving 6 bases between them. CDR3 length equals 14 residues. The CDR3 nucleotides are TGTGCCAGCAGTGAAGTCAACGCTAACTATGGCTACACCTTC. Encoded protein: CASSEVNANYGYTF.

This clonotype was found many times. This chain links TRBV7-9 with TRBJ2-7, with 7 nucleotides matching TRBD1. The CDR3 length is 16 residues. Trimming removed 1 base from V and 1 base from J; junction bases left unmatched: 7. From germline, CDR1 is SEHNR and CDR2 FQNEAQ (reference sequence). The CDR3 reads CASSLVVWDRSYEQYF. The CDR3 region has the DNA TGTGCCAGCAGCTTAGTAGTCTGGGACAGATCCTACGAGCAGTACTTC.

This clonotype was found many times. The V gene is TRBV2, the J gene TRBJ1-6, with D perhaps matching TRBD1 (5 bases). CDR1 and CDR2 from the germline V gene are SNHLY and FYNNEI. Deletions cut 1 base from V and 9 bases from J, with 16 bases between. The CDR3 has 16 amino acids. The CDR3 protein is CASSEESGRVSSPLHF. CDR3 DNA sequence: TGTGCCAGCAGTGAAGAGTCTGGCAGGGTGAGTTCACCCCTCCACTTT.

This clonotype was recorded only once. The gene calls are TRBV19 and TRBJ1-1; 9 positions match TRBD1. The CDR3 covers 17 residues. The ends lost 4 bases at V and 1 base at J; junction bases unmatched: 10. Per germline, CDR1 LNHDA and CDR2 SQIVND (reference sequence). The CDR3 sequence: CASSKALATGGNTEAFF. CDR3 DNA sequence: TGTGCCAGTAGTAAGGCCCTCGCGACAGGGGGGAACACTGAAGCTTTCTTT.

The chain's CDR3 is CASSHRQGTNEKLFF. In DNA form, the CDR3 reads TGTGCCAGCAGCCACAGACAGGGAACTAATGAAAAACTGTTTTTT. The chain employs TRBV14 and TRBJ1-4; 7 positions agree with TRBD1. The CDR3 runs 15 residues. The germline V gene has CDR1 SGHDN and CDR2 FVKESK. J gave up 1 base and V 3 bases, and 2 bases lay outside the gene matches.

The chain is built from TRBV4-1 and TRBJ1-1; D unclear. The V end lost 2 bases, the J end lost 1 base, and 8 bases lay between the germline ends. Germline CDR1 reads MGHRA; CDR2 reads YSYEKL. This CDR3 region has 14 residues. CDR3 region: CASSQIAGNTEAFF. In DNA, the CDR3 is TGCGCCAGCAGCCAAATTGCGGGGAACACTGAAGCTTTCTTT.

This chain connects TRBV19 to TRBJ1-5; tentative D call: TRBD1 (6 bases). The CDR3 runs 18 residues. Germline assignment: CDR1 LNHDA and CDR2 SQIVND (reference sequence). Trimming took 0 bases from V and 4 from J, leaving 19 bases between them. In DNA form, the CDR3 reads TGTGCCAGTAGTATAGATTGGGGGGGGGGAACAGGGAATCAGCCCCAGCATTTT. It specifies CASSIDWGGGTGNQPQHF.

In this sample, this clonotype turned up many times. CDR3 bases: TGTGCCATCAGCTCCCCGGAGGATAGCACAGATACGCAGTATTTT. The encoded protein is CAISSPEDSTDTQYF. The V and J genes are TRBV10-3 and TRBJ2-3, with D perhaps matching TRBD2 (5 bases). The V end was cut by 6 bases, the J end by 0 bases, with 13 bases between. The CDR3 runs to 15 residues. CDR1 and CDR2 (germline): ENHRY, SYGVKD.

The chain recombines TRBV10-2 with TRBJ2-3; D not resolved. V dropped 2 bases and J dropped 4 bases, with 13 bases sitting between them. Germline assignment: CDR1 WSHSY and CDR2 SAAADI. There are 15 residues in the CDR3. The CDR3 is CASSERVDGADTQYF. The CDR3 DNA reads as TGCGCCAGCAGTGAGAGGGTTGATGGGGCAGATACGCAGTATTTT.

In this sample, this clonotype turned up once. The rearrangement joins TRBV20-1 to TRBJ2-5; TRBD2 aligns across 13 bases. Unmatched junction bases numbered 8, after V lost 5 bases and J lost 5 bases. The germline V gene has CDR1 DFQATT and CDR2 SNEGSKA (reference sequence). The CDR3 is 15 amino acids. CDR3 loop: CSAPTSGGHPETQYF. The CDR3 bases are TGCAGTGCTCCGACTAGCGGGGGGCATCCGGAGACCCAGTACTTC.

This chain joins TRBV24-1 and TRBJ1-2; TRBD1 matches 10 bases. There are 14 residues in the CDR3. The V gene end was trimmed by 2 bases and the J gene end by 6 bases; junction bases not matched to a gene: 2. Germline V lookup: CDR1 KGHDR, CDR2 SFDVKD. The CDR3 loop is CATSDSDRGDGYTF. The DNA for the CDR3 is TGTGCCACCAGTGATTCGGACAGGGGGGATGGCTACACCTTC.